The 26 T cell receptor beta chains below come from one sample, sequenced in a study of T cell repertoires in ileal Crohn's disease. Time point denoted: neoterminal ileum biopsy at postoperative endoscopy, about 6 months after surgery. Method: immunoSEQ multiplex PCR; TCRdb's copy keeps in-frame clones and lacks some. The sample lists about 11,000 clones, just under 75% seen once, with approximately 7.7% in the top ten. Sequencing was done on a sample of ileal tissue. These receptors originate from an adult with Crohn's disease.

The DNA for the CDR3 is TGCGCCAGCAGCTTGCAATTGGACTCCACGGATGGCTACACCTTC. Residues: CASSLQLDSTDGYTF. The rearrangement links TRBV5-1 to TRBJ1-2; D gene uncertain. The CDR3 loop spans 15 amino acids. With 1 base removed from V and 6 bases from J, the gap between germline ends came to 16 bases. Per the germline V gene, CDR1 is SGHRS and CDR2 is YFSETQ.

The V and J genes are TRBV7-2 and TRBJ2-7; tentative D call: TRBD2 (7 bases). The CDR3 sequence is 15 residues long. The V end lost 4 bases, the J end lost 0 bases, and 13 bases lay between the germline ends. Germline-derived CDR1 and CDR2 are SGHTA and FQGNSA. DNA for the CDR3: TGTGCCAGCAGCTCAAGGGGGGGAGGCTCCTACGAGCAGTACTTC. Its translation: CASSSRGGGSYEQYF.

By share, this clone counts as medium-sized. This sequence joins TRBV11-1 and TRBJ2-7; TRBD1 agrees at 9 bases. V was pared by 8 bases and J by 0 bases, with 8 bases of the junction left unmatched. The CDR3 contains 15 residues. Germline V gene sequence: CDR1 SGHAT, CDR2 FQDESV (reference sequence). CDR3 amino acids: CASGGQGPSSYEQYF. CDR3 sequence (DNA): TGTGCCAGCGGGGGACAGGGCCCTTCCTCCTACGAGCAGTACTTC.

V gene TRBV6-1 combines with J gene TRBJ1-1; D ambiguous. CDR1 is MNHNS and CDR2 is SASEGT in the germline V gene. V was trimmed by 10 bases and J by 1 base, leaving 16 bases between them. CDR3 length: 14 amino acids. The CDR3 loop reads CATRRVEPNTEAFF. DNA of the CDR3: TGTGCCACCCGGAGGGTGGAACCGAACACTGAAGCTTTCTTT.

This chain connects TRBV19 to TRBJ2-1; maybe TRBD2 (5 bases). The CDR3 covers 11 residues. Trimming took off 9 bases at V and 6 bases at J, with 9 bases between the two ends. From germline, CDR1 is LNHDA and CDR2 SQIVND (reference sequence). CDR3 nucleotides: TGTGCCAGCGGGGAATTCAATGAGCAGTTCTTC. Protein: CASGEFNEQFF.

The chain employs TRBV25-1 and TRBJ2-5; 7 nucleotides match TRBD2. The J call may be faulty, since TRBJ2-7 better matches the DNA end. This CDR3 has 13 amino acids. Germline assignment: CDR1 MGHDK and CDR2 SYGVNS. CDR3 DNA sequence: TGTGCCAGCAGTGAGGGGGGGTTCTACGAGCAGTACTTC. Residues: CASSEGGFYEQYF.

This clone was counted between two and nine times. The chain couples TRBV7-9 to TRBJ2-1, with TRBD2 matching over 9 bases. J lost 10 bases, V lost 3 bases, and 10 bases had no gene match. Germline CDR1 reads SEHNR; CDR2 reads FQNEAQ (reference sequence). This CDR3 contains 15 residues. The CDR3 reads CASSFSGSSGLEQFF. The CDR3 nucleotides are TGTGCCAGCAGCTTTAGCGGGAGTTCTGGATTGGAGCAGTTCTTC.

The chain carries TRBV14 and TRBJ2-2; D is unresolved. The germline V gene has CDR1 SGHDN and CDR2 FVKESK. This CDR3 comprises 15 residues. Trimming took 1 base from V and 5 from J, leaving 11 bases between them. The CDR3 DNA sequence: TGTGCCAGCAGCCAAGGGTATGAGACAACCGGGGAGCTGTTTTTT. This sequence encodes CASSQGYETTGELFF.

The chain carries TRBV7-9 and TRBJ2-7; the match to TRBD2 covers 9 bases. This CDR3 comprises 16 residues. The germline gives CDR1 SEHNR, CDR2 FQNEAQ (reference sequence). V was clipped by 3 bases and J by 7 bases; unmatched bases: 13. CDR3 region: CASSFSGLAPRWEQYF. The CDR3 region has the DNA TGTGCCAGCAGCTTCTCAGGACTAGCGCCGCGATGGGAGCAGTACTTC.

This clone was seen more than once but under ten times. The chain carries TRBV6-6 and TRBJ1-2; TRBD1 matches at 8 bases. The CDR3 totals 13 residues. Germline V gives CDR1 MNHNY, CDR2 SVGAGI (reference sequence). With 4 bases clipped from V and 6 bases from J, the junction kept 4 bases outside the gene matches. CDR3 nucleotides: TGTGCCAGCAGTTCCTCGGACAGGGATGGCTACACCTTC. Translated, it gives CASSSSDRDGYTF.

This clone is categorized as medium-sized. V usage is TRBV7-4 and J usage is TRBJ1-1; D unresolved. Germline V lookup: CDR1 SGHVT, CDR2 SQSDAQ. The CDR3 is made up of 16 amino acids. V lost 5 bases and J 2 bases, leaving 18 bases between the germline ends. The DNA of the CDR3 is TGTGCCAGCAGCCCGCGGGGTCAAGAATTTAACACTGAAGCTTTCTTT. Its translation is CASSPRGQEFNTEAFF.

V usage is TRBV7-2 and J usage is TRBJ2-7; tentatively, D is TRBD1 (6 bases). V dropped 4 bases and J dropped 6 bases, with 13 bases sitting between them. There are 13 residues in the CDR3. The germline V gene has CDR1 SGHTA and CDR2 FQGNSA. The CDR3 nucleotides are TGTGCCAGCAGCTCTATACAGGGCGGCGAGCAGTACTTC. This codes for CASSSIQGGEQYF.

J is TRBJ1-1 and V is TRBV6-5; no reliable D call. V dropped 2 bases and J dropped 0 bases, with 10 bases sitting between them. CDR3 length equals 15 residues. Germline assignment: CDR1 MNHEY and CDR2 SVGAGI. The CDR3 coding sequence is TGTGCCAGCAGTTACGGCCTTTCCATGAACACTGAAGCTTTCTTT. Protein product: CASSYGLSMNTEAFF.

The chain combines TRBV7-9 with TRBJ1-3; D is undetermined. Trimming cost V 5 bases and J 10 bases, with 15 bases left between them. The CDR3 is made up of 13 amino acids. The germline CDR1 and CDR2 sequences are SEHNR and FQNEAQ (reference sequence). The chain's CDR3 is CASSPANPQTIYF. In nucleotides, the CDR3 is TGTGCCAGCAGCCCCGCGAATCCTCAAACCATATATTTT.

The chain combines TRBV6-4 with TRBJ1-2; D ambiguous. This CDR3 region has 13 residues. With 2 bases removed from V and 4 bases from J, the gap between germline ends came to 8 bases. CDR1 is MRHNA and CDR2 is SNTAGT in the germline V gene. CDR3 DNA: TGTGCCAGCAGTGACGCTGGCGGCTATGGCTACACCTTC. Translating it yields CASSDAGGYGYTF.

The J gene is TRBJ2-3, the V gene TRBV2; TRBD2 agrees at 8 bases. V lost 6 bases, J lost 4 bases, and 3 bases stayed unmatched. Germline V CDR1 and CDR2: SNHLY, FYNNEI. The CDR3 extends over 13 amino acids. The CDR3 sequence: CASRAGEADTQYF. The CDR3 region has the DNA TGTGCCAGCAGAGCGGGAGAGGCAGATACGCAGTATTTT.

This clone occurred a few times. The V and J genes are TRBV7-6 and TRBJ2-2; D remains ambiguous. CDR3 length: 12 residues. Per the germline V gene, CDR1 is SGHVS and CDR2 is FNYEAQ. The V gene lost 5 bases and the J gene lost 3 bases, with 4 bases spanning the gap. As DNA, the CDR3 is TGTGCCAGCAGCCCTTACACCGGGGAGCTGTTTTTT. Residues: CASSPYTGELFF.

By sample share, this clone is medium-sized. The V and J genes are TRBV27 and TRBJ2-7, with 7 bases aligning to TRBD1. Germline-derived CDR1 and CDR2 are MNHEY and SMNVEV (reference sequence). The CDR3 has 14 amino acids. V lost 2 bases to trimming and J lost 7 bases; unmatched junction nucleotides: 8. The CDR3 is CASSLGRPGGEQYF. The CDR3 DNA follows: TGTGCCAGCAGTTTAGGGCGCCCAGGGGGTGAGCAGTACTTC.

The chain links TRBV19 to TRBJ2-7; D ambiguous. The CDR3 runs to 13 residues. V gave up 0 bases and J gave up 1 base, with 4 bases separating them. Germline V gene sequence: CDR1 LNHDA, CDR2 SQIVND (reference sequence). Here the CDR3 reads CASSIDRSYEQYF. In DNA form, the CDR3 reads TGTGCCAGTAGTATAGACAGATCCTACGAGCAGTACTTC.

The CDR3 here is CASSYGLAGGGNEQFF. CDR3 DNA: TGTGCCAGCAGTTACGGACTAGCGGGAGGAGGGAATGAGCAGTTCTTC. The J gene is TRBJ2-1, the V gene TRBV6-6; 14 bases map to TRBD2. The CDR3 runs 16 residues. The germline CDR1 and CDR2 sequences are MNHNY and SVGAGI (reference sequence). V lost 2 bases, J lost 7 bases, and 4 bases stayed unmatched.

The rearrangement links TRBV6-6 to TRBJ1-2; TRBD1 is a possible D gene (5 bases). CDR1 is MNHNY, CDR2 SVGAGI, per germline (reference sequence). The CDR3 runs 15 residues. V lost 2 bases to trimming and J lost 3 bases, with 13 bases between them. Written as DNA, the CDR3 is TGTGCCAGCAGTTACCTGAGACAGTCTGACTATGGCTACACCTTC. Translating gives CASSYLRQSDYGYTF.

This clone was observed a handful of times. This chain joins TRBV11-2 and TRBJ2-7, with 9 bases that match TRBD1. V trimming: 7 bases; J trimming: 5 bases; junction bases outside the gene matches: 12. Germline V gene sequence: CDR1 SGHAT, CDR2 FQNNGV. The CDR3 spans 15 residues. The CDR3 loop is CASTPLRDRAHEQYF. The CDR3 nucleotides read TGTGCCAGCACCCCACTCCGGGACAGGGCTCACGAGCAGTACTTC.

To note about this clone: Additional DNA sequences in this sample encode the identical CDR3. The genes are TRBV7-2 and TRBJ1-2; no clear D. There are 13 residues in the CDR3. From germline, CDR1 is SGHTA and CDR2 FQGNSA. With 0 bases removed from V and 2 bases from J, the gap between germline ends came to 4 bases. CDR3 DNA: TGTGCCAGCAGCTTAGCCCAAAACTATGGCTACACCTTC. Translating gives CASSLAQNYGYTF.

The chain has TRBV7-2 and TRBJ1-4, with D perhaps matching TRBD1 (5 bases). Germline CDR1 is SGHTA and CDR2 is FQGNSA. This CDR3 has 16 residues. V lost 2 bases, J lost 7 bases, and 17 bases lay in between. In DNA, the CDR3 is TGTGCCAGCAGCTTAATTTCAGGGCGGCAGACTGAAAAACTGTTTTTT. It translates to CASSLISGRQTEKLFF.

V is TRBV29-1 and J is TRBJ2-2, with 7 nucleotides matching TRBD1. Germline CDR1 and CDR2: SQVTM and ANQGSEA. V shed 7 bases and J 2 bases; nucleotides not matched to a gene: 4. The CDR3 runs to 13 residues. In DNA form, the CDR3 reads TGCAGCGCCAGGGACAGCAACACCGGGGAGCTGTTTTTT. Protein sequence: CSARDSNTGELFF.

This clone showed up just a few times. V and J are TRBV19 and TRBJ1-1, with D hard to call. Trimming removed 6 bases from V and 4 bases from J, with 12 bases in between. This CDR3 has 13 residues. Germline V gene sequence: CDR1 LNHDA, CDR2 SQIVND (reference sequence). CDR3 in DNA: TGTGCCAGTAGCTTGGGCGTGGGCACTGAAGCTTTCTTT. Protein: CASSLGVGTEAFF.